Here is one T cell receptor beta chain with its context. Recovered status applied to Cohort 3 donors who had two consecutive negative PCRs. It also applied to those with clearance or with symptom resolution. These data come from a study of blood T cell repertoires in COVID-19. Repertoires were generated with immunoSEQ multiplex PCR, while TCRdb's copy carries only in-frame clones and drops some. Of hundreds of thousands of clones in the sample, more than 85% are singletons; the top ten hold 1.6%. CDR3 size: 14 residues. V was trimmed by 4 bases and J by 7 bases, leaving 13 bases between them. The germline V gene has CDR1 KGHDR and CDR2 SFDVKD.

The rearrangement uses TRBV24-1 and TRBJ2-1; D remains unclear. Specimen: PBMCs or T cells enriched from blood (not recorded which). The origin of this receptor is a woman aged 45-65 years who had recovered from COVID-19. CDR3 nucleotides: TGTGCCACCAGTGACAGTCGGGTTTCGAATGAGCAGTTCTTC. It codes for CATSDSRVSNEQFF.